The present entry profiles one T cell receptor beta chain with its context. Its target is not known. Generated by immunoSEQ multiplex PCR, the TCRdb table keeps only in-frame clones and is missing some. The repertoire has fewer than 200,000 clones, about 93% of them found once; the top ten carry around 0.067%. The sample belongs to a study of shared clonotypes between healthy human individuals. Study results and limitations: In a handful of donors, around 5.5% of naive CD4 clonotypes appeared in common. Naive subsets tended to show greater estimated richness than memory subsets. Sharing of clonotypes among donors was expected to vary with sequencing depth.

The study enrolled healthy HIV-negative adults without recent acute infections or vaccinations as donors. Input material: naive CD4+ T cells sorted from blood. Subset denoted: CD45RA+ positively selected. This clonotype was sampled from a woman aged 25-40 years in good health.

CDR3 sequence: CASSLEDRPGYTF. Here the CDR3 DNA reads TGTGCCAGCAGCTTAGAAGACAGGCCCGGCTACACCTTC. The chain links TRBV7-2 to TRBJ1-2, with D possibly matching TRBD1 (6 bases). Germline V lookup: CDR1 SGHTA, CDR2 FQGNSA. The CDR3 consists of 13 residues. V was pared by 1 base and J by 8 bases, with 11 bases between.